The 13 T cell receptor beta chains below come from one sample, sequenced in a study of cytomegalovirus exposure and HLA in healthy donors. The PCR contained 60 Vbeta and 13 Jbeta primers. Produced via immunoSEQ multiplex PCR; TCRdb's table is partial and in-frame only. The sample records fewer than 110,000 clones, 82% being singletons. Sequencing input: PBMCs. All receptors derive from a man aged 25-40 years in good health and CMV-seropositive.

This clone turned up a few times. CDR3 DNA: TGTGCCAGCAGTTTGCGGGGTGGTAATGAGCAGTTCTTC. This sequence encodes CASSLRGGNEQFF. This chain links TRBV27 with TRBJ2-1; TRBD2 might be the D (6 bases). The CDR3 sequence is 13 residues long. The germline CDR1 and CDR2 sequences are MNHEY and SMNVEV (reference sequence). V gave up 3 bases and J gave up 7 bases, with 10 bases separating them.

The rearrangement joins TRBV6-6 to TRBJ1-4; 9 positions match TRBD1. The CDR3 covers 15 residues. In germline, CDR1 is MNHNY, CDR2 SVGAGI (reference sequence). The V and J ends lost 0 bases and 7 bases, in that order; junction bases with no gene match: 3. CDR3 in amino acids: CASSYSQGAFEKLFF. The CDR3 DNA follows: TGTGCCAGCAGTTACTCACAGGGGGCTTTTGAAAAACTGTTTTTT.

The chain is built from TRBV30 and TRBJ1-1; 7 nucleotides line up with TRBD1. Per the germline V gene, CDR1 is GTSNPN and CDR2 is SVGIG (reference sequence). J lost 1 base, V lost 3 bases, and 5 bases had no gene match. This CDR3 comprises 14 residues. CDR3 DNA: TGTGCCTGGAGGTTGGGACAGACGAACACTGAAGCTTTCTTT. Amino acid sequence: CAWRLGQTNTEAFF.

This chain joins TRBV12-5 and TRBJ1-2, with D tentatively TRBD1 (6 bases). V was cut by 10 bases and J by 5 bases, with 23 bases left in between. The germline V gene encodes CDR1 LGHNT and CDR2 FRNRAP. The length of the CDR3 is 15 residues. The CDR3 is CAIRAERGNSYGYTF. The CDR3 DNA follows: TGTGCTATTAGAGCCGAAAGGGGGAATTCTTATGGCTACACCTTC.

The chain carries TRBV6-1 and TRBJ1-1, with TRBD1 matching over 7 bases. Germline values: CDR1 MNHNS, CDR2 SASEGT. CDR3 length: 16 amino acids. J lost 2 bases, V lost 2 bases, and 8 bases had no gene match. CDR3 amino acids: CASSEMAGTDNTEAFF. CDR3 bases: TGTGCCAGCAGTGAAATGGCCGGGACAGATAACACTGAAGCTTTCTTT.

The chain recombines TRBV11-2 with TRBJ1-1, with a possible D match to TRBD1 (5 bases). Germline V lookup: CDR1 SGHAT, CDR2 FQNNGV. This CDR3 has 15 residues. V dropped 3 bases and J dropped 4 bases, with 15 bases sitting between them. CDR3 sequence reads: CASSFVPGRGTEAFF. The DNA of the CDR3 is TGTGCCAGCAGCTTCGTTCCAGGGAGGGGCACTGAAGCTTTCTTT.

For this clone: A junction end diverges from the germline sequence, so it may reflect a read error. The chain recombines TRBV2 with TRBJ1-2; tentative D call: TRBD1 (5 bases). The germline V gene has CDR1 SNHLY and CDR2 FYNNEI. This CDR3 has 14 amino acids. CDR3 sequence: CASIEGKGLVGYTF. The CDR3 DNA reads TGTGCCAGCATTGAAGGAAAGGGGTTGGTTGGCTACACCTTC.

The CDR3: CASSTRGLAGGGFEQYF. The CDR3 DNA follows: TGTGCCAGCAGCACCAGGGGGTTGGCGGGAGGCGGTTTTGAGCAGTACTTC. The V and J genes are TRBV13 and TRBJ2-7, with TRBD2 as a possible D gene (8 bases). This CDR3 is 17 amino acids long. Trimming took 5 bases from V and 7 from J, leaving 27 bases between them. The germline gives CDR1 PRHDT, CDR2 FYEKMQ (reference sequence).

The chain joins TRBV6-1 to TRBJ2-7; TRBD1 aligns across 7 bases. The CDR3 length is 18 residues. Trimming at V came to 0 bases and at J to 0 bases, leaving 11 bases not matched to a gene. Germline V gives CDR1 MNHNS, CDR2 SASEGT. CDR3 protein: CASSEALIEAGGSYEQYF. CDR3 in DNA: TGTGCCAGCAGTGAAGCGCTAATTGAGGCAGGGGGCTCCTACGAGCAGTACTTC.

The rearrangement links TRBV14 to TRBJ1-1; 11 bases agree with TRBD1. This CDR3 has 17 residues. Germline CDR1 SGHDN, CDR2 FVKESK. V gave up 5 bases and J gave up 3 bases; unmatched junction bases: 11. Here the CDR3 DNA reads TGTGCCAGCAGCATCCGGGACAGGGGGTATCTGGACACTGAAGCTTTCTTT. Amino acid sequence: CASSIRDRGYLDTEAFF.

The chain carries TRBV9 and TRBJ1-1, with 7 positions matching TRBD1. The junction had 5 bases not matched to a gene; V was cut back by 3 bases and J by 0 bases. CDR1 and CDR2 (germline): SGDLS, YYNGEE. The length of the CDR3 is 15 residues. The CDR3, as DNA: TGTGCCAGCAGCGACAGACAGGGTATGAACACTGAAGCTTTCTTT. Residues: CASSDRQGMNTEAFF.

The CDR3 sequence: CASSGLRDYEQYF. The CDR3 DNA sequence: TGTGCCAGCAGTGGCCTCAGGGATTACGAGCAGTACTTC. This chain uses TRBV7-6 with TRBJ2-7, with D perhaps TRBD1 (5 bases). V gave up 6 bases and J gave up 4 bases, with 13 bases separating them. Germline V gene lookup returns CDR1 SGHVS and CDR2 FNYEAQ. The CDR3 consists of 13 residues. The full variable domain, rest sourced from reference TRBV7-6 and TRBJ2-7, is GAGVSQSPRYKVTKRGQDVALRCDPISGHVSLYWYRQALGQGPEFLTYFNYEAQQDKSGLPNDRFSAERPEGSISTLTIQRTEQRDSAMYRCASSGLRDYEQYFGPGTRLTVT.

The V gene is TRBV7-2, the J gene TRBJ2-1; no definite D call. This CDR3 is 14 amino acids long. V gave up 1 base and J gave up 5 bases, with 9 bases separating them. From germline, CDR1 is SGHTA and CDR2 FQGNSA. This chain's CDR3 is CASSLGLTDNEQFF. CDR3 DNA: TGTGCCAGCAGCTTAGGACTGACGGACAATGAGCAGTTCTTC.